The 27 T cell receptor beta chains given below trace back to one sample, sequenced in a study of neoadjuvant anti-PD-1 for oral cavity cancer. Data came from immunoSEQ multiplex PCR; TCRdb stores just in-frame clones and leaves some out. The data contain some 66,000 clones, about 86% of them singletons. The sample was PBMCs, taken before nivolumab (anti-PD-1) treatment. The receptors here all came from a person between 40 and 79 years old with oral cavity squamous cell carcinoma.

The V and J genes are TRBV27 and TRBJ2-3, with D possibly matching TRBD1 (6 bases). CDR3 size: 13 residues. Germline assignment: CDR1 MNHEY and CDR2 SMNVEV (reference sequence). V was trimmed by 7 bases and J by 5 bases, leaving 13 bases between them. The CDR3 sequence is CASKGGTGDTQYF. CDR3 nucleotides: TGTGCCAGCAAAGGGGGAACGGGAGATACGCAGTATTTT.

The chain joins TRBV11-2 to TRBJ2-2; either TRBD1 or TRBD2 may fit D (5 bases each). V lost 4 bases, J lost 6 bases, and 21 bases lay in between. This CDR3 contains 17 residues. CDR1 and CDR2 from the germline V gene are SGHAT and FQNNGV. For the CDR3, the DNA is TGTGCCAGCAGCTCACAAAACCTCGGGGCGTTCGCCGGGGAGCTGTTTTTT. Its protein is CASSSQNLGAFAGELFF.

In this sample, this clone turned up a few times. V is TRBV19 and J is TRBJ1-2; no clear D. Trimming shortened V by 4 bases and J by 4 bases, and 10 bases separated the two germline ends. The CDR3 consists of 13 residues. CDR1 and CDR2 from the germline V gene are LNHDA and SQIVND (reference sequence). The DNA for the CDR3 is TGTGCCAGTAGTAAAGGGTCAGGCTATGGCTACACCTTC. Protein sequence: CASSKGSGYGYTF.

This clone has a handful of counts. The chain recombines TRBV7-9 with TRBJ2-1; D call uncertain. V was shortened by 11 bases and J by 9 bases, with 8 bases between the two germline ends. The CDR3 runs to 9 residues. The germline gives CDR1 SEHNR, CDR2 FQNEAQ (reference sequence). In DNA form, the CDR3 reads TGTGCCTCGGGCGGTGAGCAGTTCTTC. This encodes CASGGEQFF. Combining the CDR3 with reference TRBV7-9 and TRBJ2-1 gives the whole variable domain DTGVSQNPRHKITKRGQNVTFRCDPISEHNRLYWYRQTLGQGPEFLTYFQNEAQLEKSRLLSDRFSAERPKGSFSTLEIQRTEQGDSAMYLCASGGEQFFGPGTRLTVL.

The chain recombines TRBV23-1 with TRBJ1-2; 8 nucleotides match TRBD1. TRBV23-1 is filed as an ORF, its function uncertain. This CDR3 has 16 residues. The trim removed 2 bases at V and 4 bases at J, leaving 9 bases unmatched. The CDR3 DNA follows: TGCGCCAGCAGTCAACGAGACAGGGGAGGGCTCTATGGCTACACCTTC. Protein sequence: CASSQRDRGGLYGYTF.

About this clone itself: Other DNA sequences in the sample encode the same CDR3. The J gene is TRBJ1-5, the V gene TRBV7-2; no definite D call. Germline CDR1 reads SGHTA; CDR2 reads FQGNSA. The V end lost 5 bases, the J end lost 4 bases, and 6 bases lay between the germline ends. The CDR3 is 12 amino acids. The CDR3 region is CASSPFNQPQHF. CDR3 bases: TGTGCCAGCAGCCCTTTTAATCAGCCCCAGCATTTT.

The chain recombines TRBV19 with TRBJ1-1, with no clear D. V was clipped by 8 bases and J by 2 bases, with 12 bases between them. Germline loops: CDR1 LNHDA, CDR2 SQIVND (reference sequence). The CDR3 loop spans 13 amino acids. CDR3 DNA: TGTGCCAGTTTGGGATACCCAAACACTGAAGCTTTCTTT. It encodes CASLGYPNTEAFF.

This rearrangement joins TRBV13 to TRBJ2-1, with 15 bases lining up with TRBD2. Germline CDR1 and CDR2: PRHDT and FYEKMQ (reference sequence). This CDR3 region has 18 residues. V trimming: 2 bases; J trimming: 2 bases; junction bases outside the gene matches: 4. The CDR3 sequence is CASSLLGLAGGTYNEQFF. The CDR3 DNA is TGTGCCAGCAGCTTACTGGGACTAGCGGGGGGCACCTACAATGAGCAGTTCTTC.

In this sample, this clone turned up once. The chain is built from TRBV10-1 and TRBJ2-1, with 8 bases fitting TRBD2. The CDR3 runs to 18 residues. Germline-derived CDR1 and CDR2 are WNHNN and SYGVQD (reference sequence). V trimming: 8 bases; J trimming: 2 bases; junction bases outside the gene matches: 17. The DNA for the CDR3 is TGCGCCAGCTCTGGGGGACCTCTCGGCGGGAGGACCTACAATGAGCAGTTCTTC. Translating it yields CASSGGPLGGRTYNEQFF.

This chain uses TRBV28 with TRBJ2-7; 8 bases fit TRBD1. Per germline, CDR1 MDHEN and CDR2 SYDVKM. V was pared by 1 base and J by 1 base, with 3 bases of the junction left unmatched. This CDR3 spans 15 amino acids. In DNA, the CDR3 is TGTGCCAGCAGTTTATTAGGACAGGGTTCCTACGAGCAGTACTTC. Translated, it gives CASSLLGQGSYEQYF.

This clone was observed a few times. The chain recombines TRBV30 with TRBJ1-6, with D possibly TRBD1 on 5 matching bases. V was cut by 1 base and J by 9 bases, with 13 bases left in between. Germline V gene data show CDR1 as GTSNPN and CDR2 as SVGIG (reference sequence). This CDR3 comprises 14 residues. CDR3 DNA: TGTGCCTGGAGTGGTGGCCCTGGGGGTTCACCCCTCCACTTT. This translates into CAWSGGPGGSPLHF.

The chain uses TRBV19 and TRBJ2-2, with a weak D call TRBD1 (5 bases). Germline loops: CDR1 LNHDA, CDR2 SQIVND (reference sequence). V was shortened by 3 bases and J by 4 bases, with 9 bases between the two germline ends. This CDR3 is 14 amino acids long. CDR3 protein: CASSMQGSTGELFF. In nucleotides, the CDR3 is TGTGCCAGTAGTATGCAGGGCTCCACCGGGGAGCTGTTTTTT.

The gene calls are TRBV7-2 and TRBJ2-1; 7 bases are a match to TRBD2. The J segment lost 9 bases and the V segment lost 2 bases, leaving 10 bases of the junction unmatched. The germline gives CDR1 SGHTA, CDR2 FQGNSA. The CDR3 totals 15 residues. CDR3 sequence: CASSLSGGGPIEQFF. In nucleotides, the CDR3 is TGTGCCAGCAGCTTATCCGGGGGAGGGCCCATTGAGCAGTTCTTC.

The CDR3 loop reads CASSQAANSGNTIYF. The CDR3 DNA reads as TGCGCCAGCAGCCAGGCAGCAAACTCTGGAAACACCATATATTTT. The chain couples TRBV4-1 to TRBJ1-3, with unresolved D. There are 15 residues in the CDR3. Trimming shortened V by 3 bases and J by 0 bases, and 9 bases separated the two germline ends. Germline V gives CDR1 MGHRA, CDR2 YSYEKL.

This clone showed up just a few times. The rearrangement uses TRBV7-2 and TRBJ2-1; D possibly corresponds to TRBD2 (5 bases). This CDR3 comprises 11 residues. V lost 3 bases to trimming and J lost 10 bases, with 7 bases between them. Germline-derived CDR1 and CDR2 are SGHTA and FQGNSA. This chain's CDR3 is CASSFASEQFF. Here the CDR3 DNA reads TGTGCCAGCAGCTTCGCTAGCGAGCAGTTCTTC.

V is TRBV19 and J is TRBJ2-7, with D tentatively TRBD1 or TRBD2 (5 bases each). Germline loops: CDR1 LNHDA, CDR2 SQIVND (reference sequence). The CDR3 is 13 residues long. The V gene lost 5 bases and the J gene lost 2 bases, with 10 bases spanning the gap. CDR3 sequence reads: CASSRGIAYEQYF. Here the CDR3 DNA reads TGTGCCAGTAGTCGGGGCATCGCCTACGAGCAGTACTTC. The whole variable domain, filled in from reference TRBV19 and TRBJ2-7, reads DGGITQSPKYLFRKEGQNVTLSCEQNLNHDAMYWYRQDPGQGLRLIYYSQIVNDFQKGDIAEGYSVSREKKESFPLTVTSAQKNPTAFYLCASSRGIAYEQYFGPGTRLTVT.

The V and J genes are TRBV15 and TRBJ2-1; D unresolved. The CDR3 runs to 16 residues. The germline V gene encodes CDR1 LNHNV and CDR2 YYDKDF (reference sequence). V lost 5 bases and J 3 bases, leaving 17 bases between the germline ends. The CDR3: CATSADSRPIYNEQFF. CDR3 in DNA: TGTGCCACCAGCGCGGATAGCCGACCGATCTACAATGAGCAGTTCTTC.

The DNA for the CDR3 is TGTGCCAGCAGTGAACCAGGGCGACACAATCAGCCCCAGCATTTT. It yields the protein CASSEPGRHNQPQHF. This chain uses TRBV6-1 with TRBJ1-5, with D perhaps matching TRBD1 (5 bases). V was shortened by 2 bases and J by 3 bases, with 11 bases between the two germline ends. This CDR3 comprises 15 residues. Germline V gene data show CDR1 as MNHNS and CDR2 as SASEGT.

CDR3 bases: TGTGCCATCAGTGGGGGGGCGATAAACACCGGGGAGCTGTTTTTT. Translation gives CAISGGAINTGELFF. The V gene is TRBV10-3, the J gene TRBJ2-2; D may correspond to TRBD1 or TRBD2 (6 bases each). This CDR3 has 15 amino acids. V gave up 4 bases and J gave up 2 bases, with 11 bases separating them. The germline gives CDR1 ENHRY, CDR2 SYGVKD.

J is TRBJ1-6 and V is TRBV19; unclear D gene. V was clipped by 5 bases and J by 10 bases, with 12 bases between them. CDR3 length: 13 residues. Germline assignment: CDR1 LNHDA and CDR2 SQIVND (reference sequence). For the CDR3, the DNA is TGTGCCAGTAGTGCCGGAAAGGGATCACCCCTCCACTTT. Residues: CASSAGKGSPLHF.

The chain links TRBV9 to TRBJ1-6; TRBD1 might be the D (6 bases). Trimming left V 0 bases short and J 4 bases short, with 8 bases between. Germline V gene sequence: CDR1 SGDLS, CDR2 YYNGEE. This CDR3 is 15 amino acids long. This CDR3 reads CASSVAGDYNSPLHF. CDR3 DNA sequence: TGTGCCAGCAGCGTAGCAGGGGATTATAATTCACCCCTCCACTTT.

This chain uses TRBV28 with TRBJ1-2; D call uncertain. The germline CDR1 and CDR2 sequences are MDHEN and SYDVKM. The V end lost 8 bases, the J end lost 5 bases, and 12 bases lay between the germline ends. This CDR3 has 12 residues. The DNA for the CDR3 is TGTGCCAGCTACGGTATGAAGTATGGCTACACCTTC. It codes for CASYGMKYGYTF.

V usage is TRBV7-6 and J usage is TRBJ1-6; D uncertain. Germline lookup yields CDR1 SGHVS and CDR2 FNYEAQ. This CDR3 spans 16 amino acids. V lost 5 bases, J lost 0 bases, and 11 bases lay in between. The CDR3 sequence: CASSMTSSSYNSPLHF. CDR3 DNA sequence: TGTGCCAGCAGCATGACTTCTAGCTCCTATAATTCACCCCTCCACTTT. The full variable domain, in which reference TRBV7-6 and TRBJ1-6 provide the parts outside the CDR3, is GAGVSQSPRYKVTKRGQDVALRCDPISGHVSLYWYRQALGQGPEFLTYFNYEAQQDKSGLPNDRFSAERPEGSISTLTIQRTEQRDSAMYRCASSMTSSSYNSPLHFGNGTRLTVT.

V gene TRBV7-9 combines with J gene TRBJ1-2; TRBD1 agrees at 11 bases. Germline CDR1 reads SEHNR; CDR2 reads FQNEAQ (reference sequence). The CDR3 runs to 16 residues. The V gene end was trimmed by 0 bases and the J gene end by 7 bases; junction bases not matched to a gene: 7. The CDR3 nucleotides are TGTGCCAGCAGCTTAGCGGGGGACAGGGGGAGGAGTGGCTACACCTTC. Protein sequence: CASSLAGDRGRSGYTF.

The chain is built from TRBV27 and TRBJ2-1; perhaps TRBD2 as D (7 bases). The germline V gene has CDR1 MNHEY and CDR2 SMNVEV (reference sequence). V lost 3 bases and J 9 bases, leaving 18 bases between the germline ends. The CDR3 loop spans 15 amino acids. CDR3 in DNA: TGTGCCAGCAGTTTGGGGGGGCGATTCCTGGCTGAGCAGTTCTTC. Its translation is CASSLGGRFLAEQFF.

The chain joins TRBV5-1 to TRBJ2-1, with D perhaps matching TRBD1 or TRBD2 (5 bases each). Looked up from germline, CDR1 is SGHRS and CDR2 is YFSETQ. CDR3 length: 15 amino acids. The ends were cut back, 0 bases at V and 4 bases at J, with 11 bases in the middle. CDR3 amino acids: CASSLEGAGYNEQFF. In DNA form, the CDR3 reads TGCGCCAGCAGCTTGGAAGGGGCGGGTTACAATGAGCAGTTCTTC. Complete variable domain (other parts from reference TRBV5-1 and TRBJ2-1): KAGVTQTPRYLIKTRGQQVTLSCSPISGHRSVSWYQQTPGQGLQFLFEYFSETQRNKGNFPGRFSGRQFSNSRSEMNVSTLELGDSALYLCASSLEGAGYNEQFFGPGTRLTVL.

In the case of this clone: Other DNA sequences in the sample encode the same CDR3. This chain links TRBV5-4 with TRBJ1-3; D is uncertain. The CDR3 consists of 13 residues. From germline, CDR1 is SGHNT and CDR2 YYREEE (reference sequence). V shed 3 bases and J shed 1 base, with 5 bases lying between them. The CDR3 region is CASSYGSGNTIYF. CDR3 sequence (DNA): TGTGCCAGCAGCTACGGATCTGGAAACACCATATATTTT.